Presented here are 20 T cell receptor beta chains from one specimen sequenced in a study of CD8+CD57+ T cells in acquired aplastic anemia. The use of genomic DNA as template underpinned the TCR beta VDJ and CDR3 profiling. TCRdb analysed the reads with MiXCR anew, one entry per CDR3 protein. The table shows about 160,000 distinct CDR3 sequences, with 35% to 55% occurring only once. Input material: sorted CD4+, CD8+, or CD8+CD57+ T cells (not recorded which) from PBMCs. The receptor source for this set is a human donor in good health.

This sequence joins TRBV15 and TRBJ1-2; 10 nucleotides line up with TRBD1. Germline assignment: CDR1 LNHNV and CDR2 YYDKDF (reference sequence). Unmatched junction bases numbered 3, after V lost 3 bases and J lost 2 bases. This CDR3 region has 15 residues. The CDR3 bases are TGTGCCACCAGCAGGGGACAGGGGCCCAACTATGGCTACACCTTC. It is translated as CATSRGQGPNYGYTF. Supplemented by reference TRBV15 and TRBJ1-2, the full variable domain reads DAMVIQNPRYQVTQFGKPVTLSCSQTLNHNVMYWYQQKSSQAPKLLFHYYDKDFNNEADTPDNFQSRRPNTSFCFLDIRSPGLGDTAMYLCATSRGQGPNYGYTFGSGTRLTVV.

The chain carries TRBV29-1 and TRBJ2-7; D might be TRBD1 or TRBD2, each matching 7 bases. V was clipped by 2 bases and J by 5 bases, with 13 bases between them. The CDR3 length is 13 residues. Germline lookup yields CDR1 SQVTM and CDR2 ANQGSEA. The CDR3 bases are TGCAGCGTTGAATCAGGGGGGGGGCACGAGCAGTACTTC. Protein sequence: CSVESGGGHEQYF.

This clonotype was picked up many times. The V call is TRBV5-1, the J call TRBJ2-1; 8 nucleotides match TRBD2. CDR3 length: 16 amino acids. V lost 0 bases, J lost 8 bases, and 10 bases stayed unmatched. Per the germline V gene, CDR1 is SGHRS and CDR2 is YFSETQ. The CDR3 protein is CASSLAAERGWDEQFF. CDR3 coding DNA: TGCGCCAGCAGCTTGGCCGCGGAGCGGGGGTGGGATGAGCAGTTCTTC.

The rearrangement uses TRBV18 and TRBJ2-3; D assignment may be TRBD1 or TRBD2 (5 bases each). V gave up 1 base and J gave up 0 bases, with 5 bases separating them. The CDR3 has 14 amino acids. CDR1 KGHSH and CDR2 LQKENI come from the germline V gene. CDR3 coding DNA: TGTGCCAGCTCACCACGGGACAGCACAGATACGCAGTATTTT. The encoded protein is CASSPRDSTDTQYF.

To note about this clonotype: With a much larger clone just one base away, this may be a read error. J is TRBJ1-1 and V is TRBV7-3; D is possibly TRBD1 (6 bases). CDR1 SGHTA and CDR2 FQGTGA come from the germline V gene. This CDR3 has 14 amino acids. CDR3 region: CASSLGQGRTEALF. The CDR3 DNA is TGTGCCAGCAGCTTAGGGCAGGGGAGGACTGAAGCTCTCTTT. The complete variable domain, with remaining parts taken from reference TRBV7-3 and TRBJ1-1, reads GAGVSQTPSNKVTEKGKYVELRCDPISGHTALYWYRQSLGQGPEFLIYFQGTGAADDSGLPNDRFFAVRPEGSVSTLKIQRTERGDSAVYLCASSLGQGRTEALFGQGTRLTVV.

This rearrangement joins TRBV5-1 to TRBJ1-1, with 8 bases that match TRBD1. The CDR3 covers 14 residues. J lost 4 bases, V lost 4 bases, and 6 bases had no gene match. The germline gives CDR1 SGHRS, CDR2 YFSETQ. Here the CDR3 DNA reads TGCGCCAGCAGCAACGGACAGGGTGGCACTGAAGCTTTCTTT. It specifies CASSNGQGGTEAFF.

This clonotype was recorded at least ten times. The chain carries TRBV20-1 and TRBJ2-7; D is perhaps TRBD2 (6 bases). The CDR3 is made up of 13 amino acids. V lost 2 bases to trimming and J lost 1 base, with 9 bases between them. Germline V gene data show CDR1 as DFQATT and CDR2 as SNEGSKA (reference sequence). CDR3 sequence (DNA): TGCAGTGCTAGACCTGGGGGGTCCTACGAGCAGTACTTC. Protein sequence: CSARPGGSYEQYF.

This clonotype was seen ten or more times. CDR3 loop: CAASKGGDNSPLHF. For the CDR3, the DNA is TGTGCCGCCTCTAAGGGGGGGGATAATTCACCCCTCCACTTT. V and J are TRBV10-3 and TRBJ1-6; D is perhaps TRBD1 (6 bases). Per germline, CDR1 ENHRY and CDR2 SYGVKD. The length of the CDR3 is 14 residues. V was shortened by 11 bases and J by 5 bases, with 16 bases between the two germline ends.

This clonotype was recorded a few times. This chain joins TRBV9 and TRBJ2-3; the match to TRBD1 covers 7 bases. The CDR3 extends over 15 amino acids. The germline V gene encodes CDR1 SGDLS and CDR2 YYNGEE. V was clipped by 4 bases and J by 1 base; unmatched bases: 6. The CDR3 coding sequence is TGTGCCAGCAGCACCGGACAGGTGGGCACAGATACGCAGTATTTT. Its protein is CASSTGQVGTDTQYF.

The DNA for the CDR3 is TGCAGTGCTATTCACGCGGGACAGGGGATTGAGACCCAGTACTTC. This translates into CSAIHAGQGIETQYF. This rearrangement joins TRBV20-1 to TRBJ2-5, with 10 bases identical to TRBD1. The CDR3 extends over 15 amino acids. Germline values: CDR1 DFQATT, CDR2 SNEGSKA (reference sequence). Germline trimming cut 4 bases from V and 5 bases from J; bases unmatched to any gene: 10.

This clonotype was detected many times. The genes are TRBV7-3 and TRBJ2-2; D gene unclear. The germline gives CDR1 SGHTA, CDR2 FQGTGA. This CDR3 is built from 14 residues. V shed 5 bases and J shed 1 base, with 8 bases lying between them. CDR3 amino acids: CASSQQGNTGELFF. The CDR3 nucleotides are TGTGCCAGCAGCCAACAAGGGAACACCGGGGAGCTGTTTTTT.

This clonotype was seen just once. This may come from a read error, since a much larger clone is one base off. The chain carries TRBV6-1 and TRBJ2-7; a possible D gene is TRBD2 (5 bases). Germline CDR1 is MNHNS and CDR2 is SASEGT. This CDR3 has 14 residues. CDR3 loop: CASSRGVESYELYF. The CDR3 coding sequence is TGTGCCAGCTCTCGGGGAGTAGAGTCCTACGAGCTGTACTTC.

This clonotype was seen a handful of times. The rearrangement links TRBV28 to TRBJ1-2; D gene ambiguous. Germline V gene sequence: CDR1 MDHEN, CDR2 SYDVKM. The CDR3 has 12 residues. V lost 5 bases, J lost 4 bases, and 8 bases lay in between. For the CDR3, the DNA is TGTGCCAGCAGTACGGAGATCTATGGCTACACCTTC. This sequence encodes CASSTEIYGYTF.

As DNA, the CDR3 is TGTGCCACCAGTGAAACAGGGGTGAACACTGAAGCTTTCTTT. Protein: CATSETGVNTEAFF. This sequence joins TRBV18 and TRBJ1-1; 7 bases are a match to TRBD1. The CDR3 runs to 14 residues. Trimming removed 10 bases from V and 0 bases from J; junction bases left unmatched: 8. Germline assignment: CDR1 KGHSH and CDR2 LQKENI.

The chain recombines TRBV2 with TRBJ2-3; possibly TRBD2 for D (6 bases). The CDR3 has 13 residues. CDR1 SNHLY and CDR2 FYNNEI come from the germline V gene. Deletions cut 7 bases from V and 3 bases from J, with 11 bases between. The CDR3 spells CASIGLATDTQYF. The CDR3 nucleotides are TGTGCCAGCATCGGCCTAGCGACAGATACGCAGTATTTT. The whole variable domain, filled in from reference TRBV2 and TRBJ2-3, reads EPEVTQTPSHQVTQMGQEVILRCVPISNHLYFYWYRQILGQKVEFLVSFYNNEISEKSEIFDDQFSVERPDGSNFTLKIRSTKLEDSAMYFCASIGLATDTQYFGPGTRLTVL.

Concerning this clonotype itself: A read error may explain this, as a much larger clone is one base away. The chain joins TRBV9 to TRBJ2-1; 9 bases are a match to TRBD1. The CDR3 is made up of 16 amino acids. Per the germline V gene, CDR1 is SGDLS and CDR2 is YYNGEE. CDR3 coding DNA: TGTGCCAGCAGCGTAGGTATGGGACAGGGCTACAATCAGCAGTTCTTC. Amino acid sequence: CASSVGMGQGYNQQFF.

This clonotype was detected ten times or more. This chain links TRBV20-1 with TRBJ2-7; 10 bases match TRBD2. Germline assignment: CDR1 DFQATT and CDR2 SNEGSKA (reference sequence). V shed 0 bases and J 5 bases; nucleotides not matched to a gene: 4. The CDR3 totals 14 residues. The CDR3 loop reads CSARDPSGGDEQYF. The CDR3 DNA follows: TGCAGTGCTAGAGACCCTAGCGGGGGCGACGAGCAGTACTTC.

The V gene is TRBV10-3, the J gene TRBJ1-4; TRBD1 matches at 9 bases. The CDR3 extends over 15 amino acids. CDR1 and CDR2 (germline): ENHRY, SYGVKD. Germline trimming cut 6 bases from V and 5 bases from J; bases unmatched to any gene: 7. The CDR3 DNA follows: TGTGCCATCAGGGGGGACAGGGCAGACAATGAAAAACTGTTTTTT. This gives the protein CAIRGDRADNEKLFF.

This clonotype was detected a few times. The rearrangement links TRBV11-2 to TRBJ2-6; no clear D. CDR3 size: 14 residues. Trimming left V 6 bases short and J 0 bases short, with 6 bases between. The germline V gene encodes CDR1 SGHAT and CDR2 FQNNGV. The CDR3 DNA reads TGTGCCAGCAGTTATAGCTCTGGGGCCAACGTCCTGACTTTC. Protein sequence: CASSYSSGANVLTF.

This clonotype was observed at least ten times. This chain connects TRBV12-3 or TRBV12-4 to TRBJ1-5; possible D gene TRBD1, 6 bases. V lost 6 bases, J lost 7 bases, and 19 bases lay in between. The CDR3 has 15 amino acids. The CDR3 nucleotides are TGTGCCAGCAGCACTACAGGGAAGTCTGTCCAGCCCCAGCATTTT. Its protein is CASSTTGKSVQPQHF.